These 13 T cell receptor beta chains originate from one sample sequenced in a study of shared clonotypes between healthy human individuals. The repertoire was sequenced with immunoSEQ multiplex PCR; TCRdb's copy has only in-frame clones and lacks some. The repertoire holds more than 400,000 clones, with over 70% as singletons. Input material: PBMCs. These receptors all stem from a middle-aged woman in good health. Some clones in this sample may be carry-over from other donors' samples.

Note on this clone: A far larger clone is one base from this, pointing to a likely read error. This sample includes further DNA sequences coding for the same CDR3. The chain carries TRBV9 and TRBJ2-7; D gene ambiguous. CDR1 and CDR2 from the germline V gene are SGDLS and YYNGEE. CDR3 length equals 16 residues. This CDR3 is CASSVGSRNTLNEQYF. CDR3 DNA sequence: TGTGCCAGCAGCGTAGGCTCTAGGAACACGCTTAACGAACAGTACTTC. Full variable domain (remainder filled in from reference TRBV9 and TRBJ2-7): DSGVTQTPKHLITATGQRVTLRCSPRSGDLSVYWYQQSLDQGLQFLIQYYNGEERAKGNILERFSAQQFPDLHSELNLSSLELGDSALYFCASSVGSRNTLNEQYFGPGTRLTVT.

The genes are TRBV7-8 and TRBJ1-1; 7 bases map to TRBD1. Germline V gene sequence: CDR1 SGHVS, CDR2 FQNEAQ. The V and J ends lost 0 bases and 4 bases, in that order; junction bases with no gene match: 8. The CDR3 sequence is 16 residues long. The CDR3 bases are TGTGCCAGCAGCTTAGCTGAACAGGGGTTGGGCACTGAAGCTTTCTTT. Translation gives CASSLAEQGLGTEAFF. Complete variable domain (other parts from reference TRBV7-8 and TRBJ1-1): GAGVSQSPRYKVAKRGQDVALRCDPISGHVSLFWYQQALGQGPEFLTYFQNEAQLDKSGLPSDRFFAERPEGSVSTLKIQRTQQEDSAVYLCASSLAEQGLGTEAFFGQGTRLTVV.

On this clone itself: This may stem from a read error, because a much larger clone lies one nucleotide away. The V and J genes are TRBV30 and TRBJ2-2; 8 bases map to TRBD2. After removal of 3 bases from V and 9 bases from J, the junction contained 12 bases not matched to a gene. The length of the CDR3 is 15 residues. Germline CDR1 GTSNPN, CDR2 SVGIG (reference sequence). Here the CDR3 DNA reads TGTGCCTGGAGAGCCCCGGGAGGGACTACCTGGGAGCTGTTTTTT. Its protein product is CAWRAPGGTTWELFF.

The V gene is TRBV27, the J gene TRBJ2-5; 7 bases fit TRBD2. V lost 5 bases to trimming and J lost 5 bases; unmatched junction nucleotides: 11. The CDR3 spans 15 residues. Germline lookup yields CDR1 MNHEY and CDR2 SMNVEV (reference sequence). The CDR3 region is CASSITSGLGETQYF. The CDR3 bases are TGTGCCAGCAGTATCACATCCGGACTAGGGGAGACCCAGTACTTC.

The chain couples TRBV19 to TRBJ2-5; the match to TRBD2 covers 7 bases. The J segment lost 3 bases and the V segment lost 4 bases, leaving 11 bases of the junction unmatched. CDR1 and CDR2 (germline): LNHDA, SQIVND (reference sequence). CDR3 size: 16 residues. CDR3 coding DNA: TGTGCCAGTAGTACCCGCGGACTAGTCGCGAAAGAGACCCAGTACTTC. Its translation is CASSTRGLVAKETQYF.

The rearrangement uses TRBV29-1 and TRBJ1-3; D uncertain. V lost 4 bases to trimming and J lost 0 bases, with 7 bases between them. CDR3 length: 13 residues. In germline, CDR1 is SQVTM, CDR2 ANQGSEA. DNA for the CDR3: TGCAGCGTTGCGGAAAGCTCTGGAAACACCATATATTTT. This sequence encodes CSVAESSGNTIYF.

This clone has at least ten counts. Other DNA sequences in this sample translate to the same CDR3. The genes are TRBV19 and TRBJ1-5; 8 bases are shared with TRBD1. The junction had 6 bases not matched to a gene; V was cut back by 8 bases and J by 6 bases. Germline CDR1 is LNHDA and CDR2 is SQIVND (reference sequence). The CDR3 covers 13 residues. CDR3 in DNA: TGTGCCAGTCGCACAGGGGGGATTCAGCCCCAGCATTTT. As protein: CASRTGGIQPQHF.

This clone was counted a single time. The chain uses TRBV28 and TRBJ1-1; 9 bases map to TRBD1. Unmatched junction bases numbered 8, after V lost 8 bases and J lost 10 bases. The CDR3 runs 12 residues. From germline, CDR1 is MDHEN and CDR2 SYDVKM. The CDR3 DNA sequence: TGTGCCAGCGCAAACCCGGGACAGGGAGCTTTCTTT. Translating it yields CASANPGQGAFF.

The chain has TRBV5-4 and TRBJ2-2, with 10 bases that match TRBD2. CDR3 length equals 16 residues. Germline CDR1 SGHNT, CDR2 YYREEE (reference sequence). After removal of 1 base from V and 3 bases from J, the junction contained 3 bases not matched to a gene. The DNA for the CDR3 is TGTGCCAGCAGCTTGCTAAGCGGGAGGGACACCGGGGAGCTGTTTTTT. Its translation is CASSLLSGRDTGELFF.

V and J are TRBV28 and TRBJ2-7; D gene uncertain. CDR1 and CDR2 (germline): MDHEN, SYDVKM. V lost 3 bases to trimming and J lost 4 bases, with 10 bases between them. The CDR3 spans 13 residues. CDR3 protein: CASSFLSSYEQYF. The CDR3 bases are TGTGCCAGCAGTTTTCTATCCTCTTACGAGCAGTACTTC.

This chain connects TRBV29-1 to TRBJ2-1, with D maybe TRBD1 (6 bases). The CDR3 runs to 13 residues. Germline V gene sequence: CDR1 SQVTM, CDR2 ANQGSEA. Trimming stripped 5 bases from V and 4 bases from J, with 12 bases between. The CDR3 region is CSVRQANYNEQFF. In nucleotides, the CDR3 is TGCAGCGTTAGACAGGCGAATTACAATGAGCAGTTCTTC.

This sequence joins TRBV4-2 and TRBJ2-1, with D perhaps TRBD2 (6 bases). The CDR3 loop spans 18 amino acids. V lost 0 bases, J lost 2 bases, and 17 bases lay in between. The germline V gene has CDR1 LGHNA and CDR2 YNFKEQ. The CDR3 DNA reads TGTGCCAGCAGCCAAGATGCGTCGGGAGAAAGGGCCTACAATGAGCAGTTCTTC. Translated, it gives CASSQDASGERAYNEQFF.

Note on this clone: It is likely a read error: a sequence one base away is far more abundant. The CDR3 DNA follows: TGTGACTGGTCCCGGACAGCTGGGACTGAAGCTTTCTTT. As protein: CDWSRTAGTEAFF. The V and J genes are TRBV30 and TRBJ1-1; TRBD1 is a possible D gene (6 bases). The CDR3 covers 13 residues. CDR1 GTSNPN and CDR2 SVGIG come from the germline V gene (reference sequence).